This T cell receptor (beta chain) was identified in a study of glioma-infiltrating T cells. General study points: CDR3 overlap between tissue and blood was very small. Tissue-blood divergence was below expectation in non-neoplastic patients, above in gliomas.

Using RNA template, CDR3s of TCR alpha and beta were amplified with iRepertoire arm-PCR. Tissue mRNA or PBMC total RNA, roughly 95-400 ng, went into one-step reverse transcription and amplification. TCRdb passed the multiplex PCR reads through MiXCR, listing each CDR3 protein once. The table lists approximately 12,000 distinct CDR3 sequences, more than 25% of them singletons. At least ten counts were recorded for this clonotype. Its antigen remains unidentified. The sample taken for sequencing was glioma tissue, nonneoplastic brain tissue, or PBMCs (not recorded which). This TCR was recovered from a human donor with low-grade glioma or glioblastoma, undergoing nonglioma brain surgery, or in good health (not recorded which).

The CDR3 is CASSSGPYEQYF. The CDR3, as DNA: TGTGCCAGCTCAAGCGGACCCTACGAGCAGTACTTC. The gene calls are TRBV18 and TRBJ2-7; TRBD2 is a possible D gene (5 bases). The CDR3 totals 12 residues. The germline V gene encodes CDR1 KGHSH and CDR2 LQKENI. Trimming stripped 5 bases from V and 2 bases from J, with 7 bases between. The whole variable domain, remainder taken from reference TRBV18 and TRBJ2-7, is NAGVMQNPRHLVRRRGQEARLRCSPMKGHSHVYWYRQLPEEGLKFMVYLQKENIIDESGMPKERFSAEFPKEGPSILRIQQVVRGDSAAYFCASSSGPYEQYFGPGTRLTVT.